This T cell receptor beta chain was found in a study of cytomegalovirus exposure and HLA in healthy donors. General observations from the study: In a later analysis, at a false discovery rate of 0.05, 16,951 TCR beta sequences matched HLA alleles. Immune exposure was documented only through CMV serostatus. The listing of roughly 160 TCR beta chains classed them as cytomegalovirus-associated.

Primers for the PCR totalled 60 Vbeta and 13 Jbeta. This table comes from immunoSEQ multiplex PCR, and its TCRdb copy is limited to in-frame clones, with some not included. The table lists 150,000 to 200,000 clones, 65% to 85% of them singletons, with over 2% in the top ten. Regarding this clone: Its target is unknown.

The length of the CDR3 is 14 residues. Germline loops: CDR1 LNHDA, CDR2 SQIVND (reference sequence). The junction had 5 bases not matched to a gene; V was cut back by 5 bases and J by 4 bases. The receptor was derived from a man between 60 and 75 years old in good health and CMV-seronegative. Sequenced: PBMCs. This chain connects TRBV19 to TRBJ1-2; 9 bases are shared with TRBD1. The CDR3 nucleotides read TGTGCCAGTAGTCGGGACAGGGAGATCTATGGCTACACCTTC. Translating it yields CASSRDREIYGYTF.